This TCR beta chain was retrieved from a study of T cell repertoires and HLA-DP antigens. On the study more broadly: Transduced HeLa cells presented HLA-DP to CD4+ T cells. DNA input averaged around 200 ng in sorted CD137+CD4+ and roughly 1.2 ug in pre-culture CD4+.

Clones were sequenced by immunoSEQ multiplex PCR, and TCRdb holds only the in-frame ones, with some missing. The sample carries about 89,000 clones, approximately 86% recorded once. The V segment lost 1 base and the J segment 2 bases; nucleotides outside the gene matches: 10. CDR1 and CDR2 (germline): MNHNS, SASEGT. This CDR3 comprises 18 residues. As for this clone: Its antigen is not identified.

Untouched CD4+ T cells were bead-isolated from PBMC at approximately 98% purity. The specimen was CD4+ T cells from PBMCs. This receptor was obtained from a man aged 45-65 years in good health and CMV-seronegative. The rearrangement uses TRBV6-1 and TRBJ1-4, with 7 bases that match TRBD1. DNA for the CDR3: TGTGCCAGCAGTGAAGACGGAGGGGGCCCGGGGACTAATGAAAAACTGTTTTTT. It specifies CASSEDGGGPGTNEKLFF.